The clone carrying this TCR beta chain appeared once. What it recognizes is unknown. It was CD45RO-negative cells, positively selected for CCR7, that made up naive CD8 cells, with terminally differentiated effector memory CD45RA+ cells excluded. The V end was cut by 0 bases, the J end by 5 bases, with 8 bases between. Germline V gene lookup returns CDR1 LGHNA and CDR2 YNFKEQ. This CDR3 is 13 amino acids long. Authors' data handling: In the immunoSEQ data, sequences were junction-only and lacked quality scores, so filtering differed. Sequencing was performed with immunoSEQ multiplex PCR; in TCRdb, only in-frame clones are kept and a portion is missing. The D gene and trimming were derived from the DNA, and the V and J assignments and clone size from that table. Of 1.5 million to 2.5 million clones listed, over 85% were seen once; the top ten hold around 1%. The sample belongs to a study of shared clonotypes between healthy human individuals. General study findings and limits: Depth was large, yet rarefaction showed that sorted-subset sequencing was incomplete.

This receptor was obtained from a man between 18 and 29 years old in good health. The genes are TRBV4-2 and TRBJ2-7; no clear D. The sequencing input was naive CD8+ T cells sorted from blood. The DNA of the CDR3 is TGTGCCAGCAGCCAAGAATGGCAAGACGAGCAGTACTTC. Translating it yields CASSQEWQDEQYF.